These T cell receptor beta chains were read from a single sample in a study of shared clonotypes between healthy human individuals. Libraries were prepared by immunoSEQ multiplex PCR; TCRdb keeps only in-frame clonotypes and omits some of them. This sample has about 680,000 clones, with about 92% found just once. Sequenced sample: naive CD8+ T cells sorted from blood. These receptors were obtained from a young man in good health. Each CDR3 is given with its conserved first and last residue. The D gene is left open where the match is weak. Not every row has a clone size; where given, it reads once, few, many or a size class.

CDR3aa,CDR3nt,d_gene,j_gene,abundance,v_gene
CASSGLGEGVNTEAFF,TGTGCCAGCAGCGGTCTCGGGGAAGGGGTCAACACTGAAGCTTTCTTT,.,TRBJ1-1,.,TRBV5-6
CASSLGGRGFGTDTQYF,TGTGCCAGCAGCTTGGGTGGCAGGGGCTTCGGAACAGATACGCAGTATTTT,.,TRBJ2-3,.,TRBV5-6
CASTHQQSGAYYNEQFF,TGTGCCAGCACCCATCAACAGAGCGGAGCTTACTACAATGAGCAGTTCTTC,.,TRBJ2-1,once,TRBV13
CASSRTDMNTEAFF,TGTGCCAGCAGCCGGACGGACATGAACACTGAAGCTTTCTTT,.,TRBJ1-1,.,TRBV27
CASSRTGGDTEAFF,TGTGCCAGCAGCAGAACAGGGGGGGACACTGAAGCTTTCTTT,TRBD1,TRBJ1-1,.,TRBV7-3
CASSPSGIRIEQYF,TGTGCCAGCAGCCCAAGCGGTATTAGGATCGAGCAGTACTTC,.,TRBJ2-7,.,TRBV7-9
CASSRREVNTGELFF,TGTGCCAGCAGCCGCCGCGAGGTGAACACCGGGGAGCTGTTTTTT,.,TRBJ2-2,.,TRBV11-3
CAWSVGQGGETQYF,TGTGCCTGGAGTGTAGGCCAGGGGGGGGAGACCCAGTACTTC,.,TRBJ2-5,.,TRBV30
CAISEGQVWYEQYF,TGTGCCATCAGTGAAGGACAGGTGTGGTACGAGCAGTACTTC,TRBD1,TRBJ2-7,once,TRBV10-3
CASSYRQGPTYEQYF,TGTGCCAGCAGTTACCGGCAGGGCCCCACCTACGAGCAGTACTTC,.,TRBJ2-7,.,TRBV7-9
CASSLASAYNEQFF,TGTGCCAGCAGCTTAGCTAGCGCCTACAATGAGCAGTTCTTC,.,TRBJ2-1,once,TRBV7-9
CASSPRTSGILTDTQYF,TGTGCCAGCAGCCCTCGGACTAGCGGGATCCTCACAGATACGCAGTATTTT,TRBD2,TRBJ2-3,once,TRBV2
CASSIVGRVLRSTGELFF,TGTGCCAGTAGTATAGTGGGACGGGTCCTGAGGAGCACCGGGGAGCTGTTTTTT,.,TRBJ2-2,.,TRBV19
CASSQDSLQSSYEQYF,TGTGCCAGCAGCCAAGATTCACTACAAAGCTCCTACGAGCAGTACTTC,.,TRBJ2-7,.,TRBV4-2
CASSFLNNAPDTQYF,TGTGCCAGCAGCTTCCTCAACAACGCCCCAGATACGCAGTATTTT,.,TRBJ2-3,.,TRBV27
CATTHQGDRTYEQYF,TGTGCCACCACCCACCAAGGGGACAGGACCTACGAGCAGTACTTC,TRBD1,TRBJ2-7,.,TRBV15
CASETSGEYNEQFF,TGTGCCAGTGAGACTAGCGGCGAATACAATGAGCAGTTCTTC,TRBD2,TRBJ2-1,.,TRBV2